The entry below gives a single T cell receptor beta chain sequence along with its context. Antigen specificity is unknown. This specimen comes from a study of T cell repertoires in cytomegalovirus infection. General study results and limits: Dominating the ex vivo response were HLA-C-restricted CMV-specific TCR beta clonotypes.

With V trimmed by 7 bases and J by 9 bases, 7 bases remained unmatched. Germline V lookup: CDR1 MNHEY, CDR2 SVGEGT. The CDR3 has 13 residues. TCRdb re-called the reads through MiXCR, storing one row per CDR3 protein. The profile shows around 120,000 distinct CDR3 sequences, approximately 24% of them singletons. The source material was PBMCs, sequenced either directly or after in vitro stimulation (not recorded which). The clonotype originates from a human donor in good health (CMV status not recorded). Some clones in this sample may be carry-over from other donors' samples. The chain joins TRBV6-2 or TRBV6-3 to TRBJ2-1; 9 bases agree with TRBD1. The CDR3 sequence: CASIKQGASEQFF. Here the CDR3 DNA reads TGTGCCAGCATCAAACAGGGGGCTAGTGAGCAGTTCTTC.